This TCR beta chain emerged from a study of blood T cell repertoires in COVID-19. Study information: The origin of the acute and convalescent COVID-19 samples was the United States, Italy and Spain. T cells, B-cell-depleted T cells, or PBMCs supplied cDNA or gDNA.

This clone has more than one count but fewer than ten. Per the original data handling: Estimated nucleated cell counts came from reference gene primer amplification. Data came from immunoSEQ multiplex PCR; TCRdb stores just in-frame clones and leaves some out. Clonal size and the V and J genes are those of that table, whereas D and trimming came from the DNA. The sample yields over 100,000 clones, about 79% seen once. Trimming left V 3 bases short and J 3 bases short, with 14 bases between. Germline CDR1 and CDR2: SGHNT and YYREEE (reference sequence). The CDR3 extends over 15 amino acids. The chain has TRBV5-4 and TRBJ2-3; D perhaps matches TRBD2 (6 bases). The receptor comes from a woman of 80 years or more with active or convalescent COVID-19. Material: peripheral blood. CDR3 region: CASSSSGTGTDTQYF. For the CDR3, the DNA is TGTGCCAGCAGCTCTTCCGGGACTGGTACAGATACGCAGTATTTT.